This T cell receptor (beta chain) came from a study of blood T cells in healthy people across ages. This CDR3 is built from 14 residues. Looked up from germline, CDR1 is SQVTM and CDR2 is ANQGSEA. The authors ran a second PCR of about 7 to 11 cycles using a sample-barcoded 5' primer and a J-beta primer mix. One entry per CDR3 protein results from TCRdb running MiXCR on the 5' RACE reads. The repertoire holds approximately 600,000 distinct CDR3 sequences, with 58% as singletons. This TCR was recovered from a man between 60 and 70 years old in good health. The chain employs TRBV29-1 and TRBJ2-7, with 8 bases lining up with TRBD2. The J call is uncertain, as TRBJ2-5 better fits the DNA end. Sequenced: blood. DNA for the CDR3: TGCAGCGTTTCGGCGGGGGGCAGACAAGAGACCCAGTACTTC. Its protein product is CSVSAGGRQETQYF.